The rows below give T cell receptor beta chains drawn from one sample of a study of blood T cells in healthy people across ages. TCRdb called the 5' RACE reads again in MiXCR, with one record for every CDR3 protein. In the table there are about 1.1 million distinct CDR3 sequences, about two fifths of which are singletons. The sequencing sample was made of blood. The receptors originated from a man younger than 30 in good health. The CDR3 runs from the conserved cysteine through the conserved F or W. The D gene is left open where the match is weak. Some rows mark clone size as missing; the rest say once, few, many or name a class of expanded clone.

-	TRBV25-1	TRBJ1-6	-	CASSESNRPHRDRISHSYNSPLHF	TGTGCCAGCAGTGAATCAAATAGGCCCCACCGGGACCGCATTTCCCACTCCTATAATTCACCCCTCCACTTT
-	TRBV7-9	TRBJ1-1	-	CASSVRQDTPNTEAFF	TGTGCCAGCAGCGTAAGACAGGACACTCCGAACACTGAAGCTTTCTTT
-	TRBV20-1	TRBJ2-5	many	CSASVGGQETQYF	TGCAGTGCTAGTGTGGGCGGGCAAGAGACCCAGTACTTC
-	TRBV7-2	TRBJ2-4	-	CASSLGGDSRNIQYF	TGTGCCAGCAGCTTAGGCGGGGATTCTAGAAACATTCAGTACTTC
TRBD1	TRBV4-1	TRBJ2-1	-	CASSQKTPGQGADEQFF	TGCGCCAGCAGCCAAAAAACCCCGGGACAGGGGGCCGATGAGCAGTTCTTC
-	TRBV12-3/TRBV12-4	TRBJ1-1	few	CASSLDNEGEAFF	TGTGCCAGCAGTTTAGACAACGAGGGTGAAGCTTTCTTT
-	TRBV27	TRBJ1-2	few	CASSLTRGPNYGYTF	TGTGCCAGCAGTTTAACTCGGGGTCCTAACTATGGCTACACCTTC
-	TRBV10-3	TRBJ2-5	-	CAISEIDRQETQYF	TGTGCCATCAGTGAGATCGACAGGCAAGAGACCCAGTACTTC
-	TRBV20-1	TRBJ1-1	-	CSARDWRMNTEAFF	TGCAGTGCTAGAGATTGGCGGATGAACACTGAAGCTTTCTTT
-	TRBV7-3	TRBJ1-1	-	CASSKTGLTEAFF	TGTGCCAGCAGCAAAACAGGGCTCACTGAAGCTTTCTTT
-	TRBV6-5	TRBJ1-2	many	CASSPGGDYGYTF	TGTGCCAGCTCACCAGGAGGGGACTATGGCTACACCTTC
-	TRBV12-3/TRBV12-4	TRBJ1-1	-	CVSSLYDGGEAFF	TGTGTCAGCAGTTTATACGACGGCGGTGAAGCTTTCTTT
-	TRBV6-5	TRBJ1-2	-	CASSYVYDGAGGYGYTF	TGTGCCAGCAGTTATGTTTACGACGGGGCCGGAGGCTATGGCTACACCTTC
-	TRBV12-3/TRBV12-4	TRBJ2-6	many	CASGSGANVLTF	TGTGCCAGCGGCTCTGGGGCCAACGTCCTGACTTTC
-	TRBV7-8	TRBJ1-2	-	CASSLDGASSYGYTF	TGTGCCAGCAGCTTAGACGGGGCCTCGAGCTATGGCTACACCTTC
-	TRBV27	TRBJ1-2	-	CASSLYVDYGYTF	TGTGCCAGCAGTTTGTACGTTGACTATGGCTACACCTTC
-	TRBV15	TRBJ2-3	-	CATSSKLYLAGVVRLDTQYF	TGTGCCACCAGCAGCAAACTATACTTAGCAGGGGTAGTCCGGTTAGATACGCAGTATTTT
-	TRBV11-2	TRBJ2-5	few	CASSLASSAETQYF	TGTGCCAGCAGCTTAGCGTCTAGCGCAGAGACCCAGTACTTC
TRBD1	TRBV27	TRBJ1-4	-	CASRRTGANEKLFF	TGTGCCAGCAGGAGGACAGGGGCTAATGAAAAACTGTTTTTT
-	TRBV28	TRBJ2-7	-	CASSYPQGQSYEQYF	TGTGCCAGCAGTTATCCCCAGGGTCAATCCTACGAGCAGTACTTC
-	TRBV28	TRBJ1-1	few	CASSPAGAGSAFF	TGTGCCAGCAGTCCGGCAGGGGCGGGTAGCGCTTTCTTT
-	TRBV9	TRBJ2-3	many	CASTGRRGITDTQYF	TGTGCCAGCACCGGCCGAAGGGGGATCACAGATACGCAGTATTTT
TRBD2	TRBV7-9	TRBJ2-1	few	CASSLPGDYPFREQFF	TGTGCCAGCAGCTTACCGGGGGACTATCCGTTCCGTGAGCAGTTCTTC
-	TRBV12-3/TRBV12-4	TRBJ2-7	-	CATMVGGDNGQYF	TGTGCCACCATGGTGGGGGGTGACAATGGGCAGTACTTC
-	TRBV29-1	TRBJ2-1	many	CSVEVFRKHNEQFF	TGCAGCGTTGAAGTCTTCAGGAAACACAATGAGCAGTTCTTC
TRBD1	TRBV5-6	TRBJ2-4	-	CASSSKQTRGILVKNIQYF	TGTGCCAGCAGCTCGAAACAGACCAGGGGGATTTTGGTCAAAAACATTCAGTACTTC
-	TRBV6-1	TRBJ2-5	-	CASSESWLKQETQYF	TGTGCCAGCAGTGAAAGTTGGCTGAAACAAGAGACCCAGTACTTC
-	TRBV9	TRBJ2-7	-	CASSRHGGVYEQYF	TGTGCCAGCAGCCGTCACGGTGGGGTCTACGAGCAGTACTTC
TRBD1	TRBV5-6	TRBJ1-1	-	CASSLNYRGANTEAFF	TGTGCCAGCAGCTTGAACTACAGGGGGGCGAACACTGAAGCTTTCTTT
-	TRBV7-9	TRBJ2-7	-	CASSFQSYEQYF	TGTGCCAGCAGCTTTCAATCCTACGAGCAGTACTTC
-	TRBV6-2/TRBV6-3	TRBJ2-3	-	CASTRTTSTDTQYF	TGTGCCAGCACGCGGACTACCAGCACAGATACGCAGTATTTT
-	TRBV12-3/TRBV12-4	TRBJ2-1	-	CASSLRRCASEQFF	TGTGCCAGCAGTTTAAGGAGGTGCGCGTCTGAGCAGTTCTTC
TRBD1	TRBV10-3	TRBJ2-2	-	CAISESGDSGELFF	TGTGCCATCAGTGAGTCTGGGGACAGCGGGGAGCTGTTTTTT
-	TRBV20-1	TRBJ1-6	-	CSAYDSGHSPLHF	TGCAGTGCATATGACAGTGGGCATTCACCCCTCCACTTT
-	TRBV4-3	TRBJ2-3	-	CASSQDGGTRSTDTQYF	TGCGCCAGCAGCCAAGATGGGGGGACCCGCTCCACAGATACGCAGTATTTT
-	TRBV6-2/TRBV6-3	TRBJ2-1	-	CASSTRTVHNEQFF	TGTGCCAGCAGTACCCGGACAGTACACAATGAGCAGTTCTTC
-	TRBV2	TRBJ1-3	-	CASSDSEEARNTIYF	TGTGCCAGCAGTGACAGCGAAGAAGCTAGAAACACCATATATTTT
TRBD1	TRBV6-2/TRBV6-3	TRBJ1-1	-	CASSYSVAGGSSEAFF	TGTGCCAGCAGTTACTCGGTGGCAGGGGGCAGCTCTGAAGCTTTCTTT
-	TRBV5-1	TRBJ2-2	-	CASSIMVGANTGELFF	TGCGCCAGCAGCATAATGGTAGGGGCAAACACCGGGGAGCTGTTTTTT
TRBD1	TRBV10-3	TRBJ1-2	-	CAISGSRAGGYGYTF	TGTGCCATCAGTGGGTCGAGGGCAGGGGGCTATGGCTACACCTTC
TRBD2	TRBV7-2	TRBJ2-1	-	CASSTRAGGHYNEQFF	TGTGCCAGCAGCACAAGAGCGGGGGGGCACTACAATGAGCAGTTCTTC
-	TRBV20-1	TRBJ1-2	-	CSALIWDGYTF	TGCAGTGCTCTCATATGGGATGGCTACACCTTC
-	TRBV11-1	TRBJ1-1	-	CASSPRGAFF	TGTGCCAGCAGCCCCCGGGGAGCTTTCTTT
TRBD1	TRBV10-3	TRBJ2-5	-	CATNPDRALQETQYF	TGTGCCACCAACCCGGACAGGGCCCTCCAAGAGACCCAGTACTTC
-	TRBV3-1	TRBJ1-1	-	CASSQDFPRRGKAFF	TGTGCCAGCAGCCAAGATTTCCCCCGGCGAGGTAAAGCTTTCTTT
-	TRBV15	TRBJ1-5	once	CATQQDSNQPQHF	TGTGCCACCCAACAGGATTCCAATCAGCCCCAGCATTTT
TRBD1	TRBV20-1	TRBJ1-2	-	CSARERGGQERNYGYTF	TGCAGTGCTAGAGAGAGGGGGGGACAGGAACGAAACTATGGCTACACCTTC
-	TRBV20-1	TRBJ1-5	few	CSAKGRINQPQHF	TGCAGTGCCAAGGGGCGGATCAATCAGCCCCAGCATTTT
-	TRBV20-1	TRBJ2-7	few	CSAELAGVYEQYF	TGCAGTGCTGAGTTGGCAGGGGTTTACGAGCAGTACTTC
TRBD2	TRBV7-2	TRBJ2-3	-	CASSSPLAGEFTDTQYF	TGTGCCAGCAGCTCCCCCCTAGCGGGGGAGTTCACAGATACGCAGTATTTT
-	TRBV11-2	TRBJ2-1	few	CASSSRRAFNEQFF	TGTGCCAGCAGCTCTAGAAGGGCTTTTAATGAGCAGTTCTTC
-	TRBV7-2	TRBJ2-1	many	CASSPQSSYNEQFF	TGTGCCAGCAGCCCACAGAGCTCCTACAATGAGCAGTTCTTC